The next 21 T cell receptor beta chains were all read from a single sample in a study of T-cell reconstitution after alpha-beta-depleted transplantation in children. It was with unique molecular identifiers that the TCRbeta library was prepared. MiXCR was run by TCRdb on the PCR reads, yielding one entry per CDR3 protein. The sample shows fewer than 550,000 distinct CDR3 sequences, around 10% of them seen only once. The sample in question was PBMCs, mostly from graft donor cells, obtained 180 days after TCRalphabeta/CD19-depleted stem cell transplant. These receptors originate from a female patient aged 2-10 years who had a stem cell transplant for aplastic anemia, so the T cells may come from the graft donor.

The chain carries TRBV13 and TRBJ1-1; TRBD1 might be the D (5 bases). The V gene's germline CDR1 is PRHDT and CDR2 FYEKMQ (reference sequence). There are 17 residues in the CDR3. V was shortened by 2 bases and J by 4 bases, with 20 bases between the two germline ends. In DNA form, the CDR3 reads TGTGCCAGCAGCTTAAATCCCATTAGGAGGGGTGGCACTGAAGCTTTCTTT. This encodes CASSLNPIRRGGTEAFF.

The gene calls are TRBV15 and TRBJ1-4; D remains ambiguous. The length of the CDR3 is 14 residues. Germline CDR1 reads LNHNV; CDR2 reads YYDKDF (reference sequence). Trimming removed 4 bases at V and 8 bases at J, with 14 bases between. The CDR3 DNA sequence: TGTGCCACCAGCAACGACATAAGGGAAGAAAAACTGTTTTTT. It specifies CATSNDIREEKLFF.

This clonotype was observed a few times. The chain carries TRBV6-1 and TRBJ1-1; D may be TRBD1 (5 bases). From germline, CDR1 is MNHNS and CDR2 SASEGT. The V and J ends lost 2 bases and 0 bases respectively, with 13 bases between them. The CDR3 is 16 residues long. CDR3 sequence reads: CASSEFGEGMNTEAFF. DNA for the CDR3: TGTGCCAGCAGTGAATTTGGTGAGGGGATGAACACTGAAGCTTTCTTT.

This clonotype came up many times. The gene calls are TRBV9 and TRBJ2-5, with TRBD1 matching over 8 bases. The J segment lost 5 bases and the V segment lost 4 bases, leaving 7 bases of the junction unmatched. The CDR3 totals 14 residues. Germline V lookup: CDR1 SGDLS, CDR2 YYNGEE. The CDR3 DNA follows: TGTGCCAGCAGCCTCCGGACAGGGCTGGAGACCCAGTACTTC. Protein sequence: CASSLRTGLETQYF.

The chain couples TRBV7-9 to TRBJ1-6; weak D call: TRBD1 (6 bases). The CDR3 has 16 residues. Germline lookup yields CDR1 SEHNR and CDR2 FQNEAQ (reference sequence). V shed 6 bases and J shed 7 bases, with 19 bases lying between them. The CDR3 nucleotides are TGTGCCAGCAGACTAGCCGGGACAAACGGAAATTCACCCCTCCACTTT. The encoded protein is CASRLAGTNGNSPLHF.

This CDR3 is CAGGYNEKLFF. DNA for the CDR3: TGCGCAGGGGGCTACAATGAAAAACTGTTTTTT. The gene calls are TRBV29-1 and TRBJ1-4, with 8 bases lining up with TRBD1. CDR1 is SQVTM and CDR2 is ANQGSEA in the germline V gene. The CDR3 contains 11 residues.

This clonotype was detected only a few times. The chain is built from TRBV7-2 and TRBJ2-7, with TRBD2 matching 10 bases. The ends lost 2 bases at V and 3 bases at J; junction bases unmatched: 1. The CDR3 consists of 14 residues. Germline V gene sequence: CDR1 SGHTA, CDR2 FQGNSA. This chain's CDR3 is CASSLLAGGYEQYV. CDR3 DNA sequence: TGTGCCAGCAGCTTATTAGCGGGAGGCTACGAGCAGTACGTC.

This clonotype was counted a few times. The chain carries TRBV6-2 or TRBV6-3 and TRBJ1-5; TRBD1 aligns across 10 bases. This CDR3 comprises 17 residues. Unmatched junction bases numbered 7, after V lost 2 bases and J lost 3 bases. Germline lookup yields CDR1 MNHEY and CDR2 SVGEGT. CDR3: CASSYTGQGVYNQPQHF. Written as DNA, the CDR3 is TGTGCCAGCAGTTACACCGGACAGGGGGTCTACAATCAGCCCCAGCATTTT.

V and J are TRBV11-1 and TRBJ2-1; D not resolved. Germline CDR1 and CDR2: SGHAT and FQDESV (reference sequence). Trimming stripped 5 bases from V and 1 base from J, with 15 bases between. The CDR3 runs 16 residues. The chain's CDR3 is CASSPRPGTSYNEQFF. DNA of the CDR3: TGTGCCAGCAGCCCCCGGCCCGGAACTTCCTACAATGAGCAGTTCTTC.

The gene calls are TRBV25-1 and TRBJ2-2; D not certain. The V end was cut by 0 bases, the J end by 5 bases, with 7 bases between. In germline, CDR1 is MGHDK, CDR2 SYGVNS. The CDR3 totals 14 residues. The CDR3 loop reads CASSEYPVTGELFF. CDR3 DNA: TGTGCCAGCAGTGAATACCCAGTAACCGGGGAGCTGTTTTTT.

This clonotype appeared a few times. V usage is TRBV7-9 and J usage is TRBJ2-3; D remains ambiguous. Trimming cost V 3 bases and J 7 bases, with 5 bases left between them. CDR1 and CDR2 (germline): SEHNR, FQNEAQ (reference sequence). This CDR3 is 11 amino acids long. CDR3 sequence reads: CASSFQNTQYF. DNA for the CDR3: TGTGCCAGCAGCTTCCAAAATACGCAGTATTTT. The complete variable domain, with remaining parts taken from reference TRBV7-9 and TRBJ2-3, reads DTGVSQNPRHKITKRGQNVTFRCDPISEHNRLYWYRQTLGQGPEFLTYFQNEAQLEKSRLLSDRFSAERPKGSFSTLEIQRTEQGDSAMYLCASSFQNTQYFGPGTRLTVL.

The V and J genes are TRBV11-2 and TRBJ2-7; D possibly corresponds to TRBD2 (6 bases). CDR3 length: 14 amino acids. The V end lost 8 bases, the J end lost 2 bases, and 16 bases lay between the germline ends. Germline-derived CDR1 and CDR2 are SGHAT and FQNNGV. The DNA for the CDR3 is TGTGCCAGCGGCAGGGTCGGGGAGGCCTACGAGCAGTACTTC. It specifies CASGRVGEAYEQYF. The full variable domain, its missing parts supplied by reference TRBV11-2 and TRBJ2-7, is EAGVAQSPRYKIIEKRQSVAFWCNPISGHATLYWYQQILGQGPKLLIQFQNNGVVDDSQLPKDRFSAERLKGVDSTLKIQPAKLEDSAVYLCASGRVGEAYEQYFGPGTRLTVT.

This chain uses TRBV6-5 with TRBJ2-1, with a tentative D call TRBD1 (7 bases). V lost 0 bases and J 0 bases, leaving 12 bases between the germline ends. The CDR3 totals 17 residues. Germline V gene data show CDR1 as MNHEY and CDR2 as SVGAGI. As DNA, the CDR3 is TGTGCCAGCAGTTACTCGGAGGGGGCCTCCTCCTACAATGAGCAGTTCTTC. Translation gives CASSYSEGASSYNEQFF.

This clonotype was recorded a few times. The chain is built from TRBV11-3 and TRBJ2-1; 13 nucleotides align to TRBD2. V lost 5 bases to trimming and J lost 7 bases; unmatched junction nucleotides: 5. Germline V gives CDR1 SGHNT, CDR2 YENEEA. The CDR3 totals 15 residues. CDR3 protein: CASSRTSGSRNEQFF. DNA of the CDR3: TGTGCCAGCAGCAGGACTAGCGGGAGTAGAAATGAGCAGTTCTTC.

V and J are TRBV24-1 and TRBJ1-5, with 11 bases lining up with TRBD1. Germline CDR1 reads KGHDR; CDR2 reads SFDVKD. The ends lost 5 bases at V and 7 bases at J; junction bases unmatched: 9. The CDR3 length is 16 residues. CDR3 loop: CATSGSRTGGHQPQHF. As DNA, the CDR3 is TGTGCCACCAGTGGCTCTCGGACAGGGGGCCACCAGCCCCAGCATTTT.

This clonotype was counted between two and nine times. The chain combines TRBV7-9 with TRBJ1-4, with D hard to call. V lost 5 bases and J 2 bases, leaving 12 bases between the germline ends. CDR1 and CDR2 from the germline V gene are SEHNR and FQNEAQ (reference sequence). The CDR3 contains 15 residues. This chain's CDR3 is CASSATMSTNEKLFF. CDR3 bases: TGTGCCAGCAGCGCGACAATGAGCACTAATGAAAAACTGTTTTTT. Variable domain in full (rest from reference TRBV7-9 and TRBJ1-4): DTGVSQNPRHKITKRGQNVTFRCDPISEHNRLYWYRQTLGQGPEFLTYFQNEAQLEKSRLLSDRFSAERPKGSFSTLEIQRTEQGDSAMYLCASSATMSTNEKLFFGSGTQLSVL.

The chain couples TRBV20-1 to TRBJ2-3; D might be TRBD2 (5 bases). V lost 3 bases to trimming and J lost 4 bases, with 14 bases between them. Germline V gene lookup returns CDR1 DFQATT and CDR2 SNEGSKA (reference sequence). The CDR3 is 14 residues long. The CDR3 is CSARMRVGADTQYF. DNA of the CDR3: TGCAGTGCTAGGATGCGGGTTGGGGCAGATACGCAGTATTTT.

This chain connects TRBV28 to TRBJ2-5, with 8 bases fitting TRBD1. This CDR3 is built from 14 residues. V was pared by 5 bases and J by 7 bases, with 9 bases of the junction left unmatched. From germline, CDR1 is MDHEN and CDR2 SYDVKM. The CDR3 sequence: CASSRLTGEGTQYF. CDR3 in DNA: TGTGCCAGCAGTCGCTTGACAGGGGAAGGGACCCAGTACTTC. The full variable domain, completed using reference TRBV28 and TRBJ2-5, is DVKVTQSSRYLVKRTGEKVFLECVQDMDHENMFWYRQDPGLGLRLIYFSYDVKMKEKGDIPEGYSVSREKKERFSLILESASTNQTSMYLCASSRLTGEGTQYFGPGTRLLVL.

This clonotype was seen a handful of times. The gene calls are TRBV20-1 and TRBJ2-3; D is uncertain. V was clipped by 5 bases and J by 0 bases, with 9 bases between them. The CDR3 contains 13 residues. The V gene's germline CDR1 is DFQATT and CDR2 SNEGSKA (reference sequence). As DNA, the CDR3 is TGCAGTGCTGGCAGGCCTAGCACAGATACGCAGTATTTT. This sequence encodes CSAGRPSTDTQYF.

The rearrangement links TRBV7-9 to TRBJ2-1; unclear D gene. Per the germline V gene, CDR1 is SEHNR and CDR2 is FQNEAQ (reference sequence). The CDR3 is made up of 11 amino acids. Trimming cost V 4 bases and J 5 bases, with 3 bases left between them. The CDR3 spells CASSWHNEQFF. The CDR3 region has the DNA TGTGCCAGCAGCTGGCACAATGAGCAGTTCTTC.

This clonotype came up a few times. This chain links TRBV20-1 with TRBJ1-2, with 8 nucleotides matching TRBD1. J lost 12 bases, V lost 6 bases, and 6 bases had no gene match. CDR3 length: 10 amino acids. Per germline, CDR1 DFQATT and CDR2 SNEGSKA (reference sequence). The CDR3 loop is CSAAGGENTF. The CDR3 nucleotides read TGCAGTGCGGCAGGGGGCGAAAACACCTTC.